The 15 T cell receptor beta chains below were found in one sample sequenced in a study of response to subunit inactivated influenza vaccine (dated by TCRdb to about 2018). Libraries were made using RT-PCR. For sequencing, an Illumina HiSeq 2500 was employed. TCRdb took the public reads, trimmed them with fastp at Q25, ran MiXCR for clone calling and kept in-frame beta chains. Every distinct CDR3 protein forms one entry, paired with its most common genes and DNA. Within this sample are about 480,000 distinct CDR3 sequences, with 25% of them counted one time only. 1.9% of the sample rests with the top ten. The material was CD4+ T cells sorted from PBMCs, obtained 4 to 6 days after vaccination. Receptor source: a man between 45 and 60 years old who received an inactivated influenza vaccine. Donor details come from another sample of the same person, matched by shared clones.

This chain uses TRBV3-1 with TRBJ1-2; no firm D call. Trimming took off 3 bases at V and 5 bases at J, with 19 bases between the two ends. This CDR3 comprises 16 residues. Germline-derived CDR1 and CDR2 are LGHDT and YNNKEL (reference sequence). CDR3 bases: TGTGCCAGCAGCCAGGGATCTCGGGCCTCAAGTTATGGCTACACCTTC. Its translation: CASSQGSRASSYGYTF.

Only a few counts were recorded for this clonotype. The chain uses TRBV5-1 and TRBJ2-7; possibly TRBD1 for D (5 bases). The V gene lost 5 bases and the J gene lost 3 bases, with 15 bases spanning the gap. Germline CDR1 reads SGHRS; CDR2 reads YFSETQ. The CDR3 length is 14 residues. The CDR3 reads CASRSQGRNYEQYF. Here the CDR3 DNA reads TGCGCCAGCAGATCCCAGGGTCGGAACTACGAGCAGTACTTC.

The chain combines TRBV11-2 with TRBJ1-4; no reliable D call. CDR1 is SGHAT, CDR2 FQNNGV, per germline. This CDR3 is built from 14 residues. Trimming took off 3 bases at V and 5 bases at J, with 10 bases between the two ends. The CDR3 region is CASSFTAGNEKLFF. The CDR3 DNA sequence: TGTGCCAGCAGCTTCACAGCCGGGAATGAAAAACTGTTTTTT.

This chain connects TRBV27 to TRBJ2-6; tentatively, D is TRBD2 (5 bases). The V end was cut by 8 bases, the J end by 0 bases, with 8 bases between. The length of the CDR3 is 14 residues. In germline, CDR1 is MNHEY, CDR2 SMNVEV (reference sequence). CDR3 in amino acids: CASRGNSGANVLTF. CDR3 nucleotides: TGTGCCAGCCGGGGAAACTCTGGGGCCAACGTCCTGACTTTC.

This clonotype was picked up many times. The gene calls are TRBV25-1 and TRBJ2-7; 7 bases line up with TRBD1. Germline CDR1 is MGHDK and CDR2 is SYGVNS. Trimming removed 3 bases from V and 3 bases from J; junction bases left unmatched: 11. The CDR3 has 16 amino acids. For the CDR3, the DNA is TGTGCCAGCAGTGACCACTCCGGGACAGACCTCTACGAGCAGTACTTC. It codes for CASSDHSGTDLYEQYF.

The V gene is TRBV4-2, the J gene TRBJ2-7; 8 positions agree with TRBD1. Germline V lookup: CDR1 LGHNA, CDR2 YNFKEQ. This CDR3 has 16 residues. V was clipped by 4 bases and J by 5 bases; unmatched bases: 13. The CDR3 sequence: CASSRNLAGGFNEQYF. CDR3 nucleotides: TGTGCCAGCAGCCGAAATCTGGCAGGGGGCTTCAACGAGCAGTACTTC.

The V gene is TRBV7-2, the J gene TRBJ1-2; the D gene is possibly TRBD1 (6 bases). The CDR3 has 14 residues. The V gene's germline CDR1 is SGHTA and CDR2 FQGNSA. V lost 8 bases, J lost 5 bases, and 18 bases lay in between. CDR3 in amino acids: CASARDNSDYGYTF. CDR3 sequence (DNA): TGTGCCAGCGCCCGGGACAATAGTGATTATGGCTACACCTTC.

This clonotype was picked up a small number of times. The chain couples TRBV7-2 to TRBJ1-2; tentatively, D is TRBD1 (5 bases). The germline V gene encodes CDR1 SGHTA and CDR2 FQGNSA. The CDR3 contains 13 residues. Between the trimmed V and J ends, which lost 1 base and 7 bases, there was a span of 10 bases. The CDR3 nucleotides read TGTGCCAGCAGCTTAGGCTGGGGGTCTGGCTACACCTTC. It codes for CASSLGWGSGYTF.

J is TRBJ1-3 and V is TRBV7-2, with a weak D call TRBD1 (5 bases). This CDR3 is built from 15 residues. Germline V gene data show CDR1 as SGHTA and CDR2 as FQGNSA. V dropped 1 base and J dropped 2 bases, with 9 bases sitting between them. DNA of the CDR3: TGTGCCAGCAGCTTAGGACAGCCTCCTGGAAACACCATATATTTT. It codes for CASSLGQPPGNTIYF.

This clonotype appeared once. The chain is built from TRBV6-2 or TRBV6-3 and TRBJ2-1, with 7 positions matching TRBD2. The CDR3 totals 13 residues. The trim removed 8 bases at V and 3 bases at J, leaving 4 bases unmatched. Germline loops: CDR1 MNHEY, CDR2 SVGEGT. CDR3 region: CASQRGNYNEQFF. CDR3 nucleotide sequence: TGTGCCAGCCAGCGGGGAAACTACAATGAGCAGTTCTTC.

The chain carries TRBV29-1 and TRBJ1-1; unclear D gene. This CDR3 comprises 15 residues. V was clipped by 4 bases and J by 1 base, with 16 bases between them. CDR1 is SQVTM and CDR2 is ANQGSEA in the germline V gene. The CDR3 loop is CSVAIQEARNTEAFF. The CDR3 DNA follows: TGCAGCGTTGCGATTCAAGAGGCGAGGAACACTGAAGCTTTCTTT.

The gene calls are TRBV3-1 and TRBJ2-5; weak D call: TRBD2 (6 bases). Trimming cost V 4 bases and J 4 bases, with 16 bases left between them. From germline, CDR1 is LGHDT and CDR2 YNNKEL (reference sequence). CDR3 size: 15 residues. CDR3 sequence reads: CASSRRGGMPETQYF. In DNA, the CDR3 is TGTGCCAGCAGCCGACGGGGCGGGATGCCAGAGACCCAGTACTTC.

The V gene is TRBV12-3 or TRBV12-4, the J gene TRBJ1-6, with 7 bases that match TRBD1. V trimming: 7 bases; J trimming: 7 bases; junction bases outside the gene matches: 10. This CDR3 has 15 amino acids. This chain's CDR3 is CASTLGQVGNSPLHF. The DNA of the CDR3 is TGTGCCAGCACTCTAGGACAGGTCGGGAATTCACCCCTCCACTTT.

The chain couples TRBV20-1 to TRBJ2-4, with TRBD2 matching over 7 bases. CDR3 length equals 12 residues. Germline V gene lookup returns CDR1 DFQATT and CDR2 SNEGSKA (reference sequence). Trimming took 6 bases from V and 7 from J; bases not matched to a gene: 6. As DNA, the CDR3 is TGCAGTGCCCACGACGGGGGGAACATTCAGTACTTC. This encodes CSAHDGGNIQYF.

The rearrangement links TRBV20-1 to TRBJ2-1; D uncertain. CDR1 and CDR2 (germline): DFQATT, SNEGSKA (reference sequence). V was pared by 3 bases and J by 7 bases, with 19 bases between. This CDR3 spans 15 amino acids. The CDR3 coding sequence is TGCAGTGCTAGCTTGGCTGACCGAGGTCGGAATGAGCAGTTCTTC. Residues: CSASLADRGRNEQFF.